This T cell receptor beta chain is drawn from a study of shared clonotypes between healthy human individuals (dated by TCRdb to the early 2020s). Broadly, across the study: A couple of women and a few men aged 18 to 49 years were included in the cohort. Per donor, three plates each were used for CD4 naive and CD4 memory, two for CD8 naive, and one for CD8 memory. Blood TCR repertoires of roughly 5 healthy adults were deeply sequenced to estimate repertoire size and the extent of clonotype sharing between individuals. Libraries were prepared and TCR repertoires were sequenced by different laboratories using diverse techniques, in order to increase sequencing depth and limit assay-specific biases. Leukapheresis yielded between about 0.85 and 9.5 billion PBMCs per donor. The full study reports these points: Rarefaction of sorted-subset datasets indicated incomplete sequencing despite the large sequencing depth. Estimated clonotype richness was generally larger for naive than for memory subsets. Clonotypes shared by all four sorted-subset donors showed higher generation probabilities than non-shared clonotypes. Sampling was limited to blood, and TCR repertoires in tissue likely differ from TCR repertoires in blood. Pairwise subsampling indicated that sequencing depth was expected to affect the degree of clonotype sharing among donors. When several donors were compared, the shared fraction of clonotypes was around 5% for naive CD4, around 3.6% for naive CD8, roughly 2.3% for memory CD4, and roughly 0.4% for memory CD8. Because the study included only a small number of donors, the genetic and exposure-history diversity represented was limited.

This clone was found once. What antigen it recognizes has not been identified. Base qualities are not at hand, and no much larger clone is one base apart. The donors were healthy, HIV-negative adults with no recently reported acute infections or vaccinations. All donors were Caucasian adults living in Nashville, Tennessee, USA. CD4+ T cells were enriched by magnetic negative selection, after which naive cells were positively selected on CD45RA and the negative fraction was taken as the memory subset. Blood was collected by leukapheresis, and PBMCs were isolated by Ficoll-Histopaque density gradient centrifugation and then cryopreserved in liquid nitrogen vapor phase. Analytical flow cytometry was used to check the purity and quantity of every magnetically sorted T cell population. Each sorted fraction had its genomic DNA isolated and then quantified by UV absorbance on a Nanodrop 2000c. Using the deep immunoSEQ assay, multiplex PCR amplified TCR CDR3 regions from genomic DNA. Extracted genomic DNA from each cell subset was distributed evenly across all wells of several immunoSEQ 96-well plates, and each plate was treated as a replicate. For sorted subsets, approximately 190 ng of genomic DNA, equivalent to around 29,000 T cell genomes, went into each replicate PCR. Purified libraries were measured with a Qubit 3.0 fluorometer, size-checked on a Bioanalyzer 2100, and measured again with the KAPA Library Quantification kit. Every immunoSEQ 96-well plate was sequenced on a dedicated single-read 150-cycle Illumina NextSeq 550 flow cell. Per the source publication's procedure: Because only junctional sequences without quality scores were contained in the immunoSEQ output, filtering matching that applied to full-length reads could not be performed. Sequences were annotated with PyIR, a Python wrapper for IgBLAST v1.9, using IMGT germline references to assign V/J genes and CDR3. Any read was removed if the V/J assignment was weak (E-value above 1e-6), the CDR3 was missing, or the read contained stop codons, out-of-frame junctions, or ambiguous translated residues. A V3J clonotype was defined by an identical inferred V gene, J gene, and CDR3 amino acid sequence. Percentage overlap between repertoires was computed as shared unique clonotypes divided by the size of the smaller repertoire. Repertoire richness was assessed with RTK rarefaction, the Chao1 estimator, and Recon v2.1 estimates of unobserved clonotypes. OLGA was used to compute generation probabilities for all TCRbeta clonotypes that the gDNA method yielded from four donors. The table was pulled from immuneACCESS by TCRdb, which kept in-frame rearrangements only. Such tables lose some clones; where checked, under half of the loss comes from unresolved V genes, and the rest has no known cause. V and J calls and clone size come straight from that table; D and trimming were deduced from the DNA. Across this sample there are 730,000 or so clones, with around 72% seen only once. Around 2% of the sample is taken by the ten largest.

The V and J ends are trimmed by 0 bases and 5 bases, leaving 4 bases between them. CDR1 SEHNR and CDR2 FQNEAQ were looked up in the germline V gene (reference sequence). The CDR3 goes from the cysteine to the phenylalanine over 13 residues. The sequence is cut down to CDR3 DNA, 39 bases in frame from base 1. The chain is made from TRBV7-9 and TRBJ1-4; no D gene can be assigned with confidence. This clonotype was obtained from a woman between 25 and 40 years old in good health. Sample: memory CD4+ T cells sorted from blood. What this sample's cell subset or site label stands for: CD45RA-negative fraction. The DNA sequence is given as TGTGCCAGCAGCTTAGCCAGAAATGAAAAACTGTTTTTT. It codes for CASSLARNEKLFF.